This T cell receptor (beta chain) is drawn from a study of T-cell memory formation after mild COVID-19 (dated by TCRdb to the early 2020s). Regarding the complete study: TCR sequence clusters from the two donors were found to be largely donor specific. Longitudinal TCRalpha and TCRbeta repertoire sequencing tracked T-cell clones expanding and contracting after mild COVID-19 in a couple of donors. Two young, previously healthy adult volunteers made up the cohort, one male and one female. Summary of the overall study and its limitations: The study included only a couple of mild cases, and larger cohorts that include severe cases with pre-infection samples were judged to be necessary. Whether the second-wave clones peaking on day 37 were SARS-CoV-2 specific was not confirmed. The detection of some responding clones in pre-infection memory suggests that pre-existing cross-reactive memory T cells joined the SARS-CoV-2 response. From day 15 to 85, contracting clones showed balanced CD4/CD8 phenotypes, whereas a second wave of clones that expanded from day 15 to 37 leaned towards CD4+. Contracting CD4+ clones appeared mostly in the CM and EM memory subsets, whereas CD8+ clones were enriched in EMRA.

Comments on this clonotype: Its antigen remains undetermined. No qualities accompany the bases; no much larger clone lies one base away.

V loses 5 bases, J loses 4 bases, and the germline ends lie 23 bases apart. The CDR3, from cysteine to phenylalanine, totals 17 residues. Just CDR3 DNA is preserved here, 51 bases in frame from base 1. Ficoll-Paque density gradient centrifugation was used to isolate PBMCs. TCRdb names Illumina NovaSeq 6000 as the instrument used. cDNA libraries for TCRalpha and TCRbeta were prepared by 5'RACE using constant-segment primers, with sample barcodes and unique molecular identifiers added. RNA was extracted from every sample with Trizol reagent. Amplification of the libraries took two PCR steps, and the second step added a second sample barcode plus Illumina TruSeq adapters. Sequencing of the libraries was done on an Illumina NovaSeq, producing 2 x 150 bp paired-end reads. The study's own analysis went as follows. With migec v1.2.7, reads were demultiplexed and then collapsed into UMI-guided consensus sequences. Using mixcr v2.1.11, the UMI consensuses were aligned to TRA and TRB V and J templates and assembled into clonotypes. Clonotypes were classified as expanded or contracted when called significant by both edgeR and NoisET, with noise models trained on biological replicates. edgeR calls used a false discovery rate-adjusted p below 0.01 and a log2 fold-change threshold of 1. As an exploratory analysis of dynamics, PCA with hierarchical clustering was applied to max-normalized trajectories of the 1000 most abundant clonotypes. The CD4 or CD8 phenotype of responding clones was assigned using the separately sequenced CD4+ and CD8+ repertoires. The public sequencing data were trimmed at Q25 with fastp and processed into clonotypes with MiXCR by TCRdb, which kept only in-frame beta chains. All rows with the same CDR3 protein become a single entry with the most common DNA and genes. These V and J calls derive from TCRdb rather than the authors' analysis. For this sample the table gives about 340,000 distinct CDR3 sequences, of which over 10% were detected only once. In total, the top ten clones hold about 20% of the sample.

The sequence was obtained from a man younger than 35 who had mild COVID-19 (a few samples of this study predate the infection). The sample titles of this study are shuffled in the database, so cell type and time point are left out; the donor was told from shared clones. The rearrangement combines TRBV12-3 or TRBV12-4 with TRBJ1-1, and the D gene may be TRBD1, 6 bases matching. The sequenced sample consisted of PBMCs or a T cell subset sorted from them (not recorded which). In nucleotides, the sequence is TGTGCCAGCAGTCCTACAAGCAACAGGGACGGAGGCACTGAAGCTTTCTTT. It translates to CASSPTSNRDGGTEAFF.